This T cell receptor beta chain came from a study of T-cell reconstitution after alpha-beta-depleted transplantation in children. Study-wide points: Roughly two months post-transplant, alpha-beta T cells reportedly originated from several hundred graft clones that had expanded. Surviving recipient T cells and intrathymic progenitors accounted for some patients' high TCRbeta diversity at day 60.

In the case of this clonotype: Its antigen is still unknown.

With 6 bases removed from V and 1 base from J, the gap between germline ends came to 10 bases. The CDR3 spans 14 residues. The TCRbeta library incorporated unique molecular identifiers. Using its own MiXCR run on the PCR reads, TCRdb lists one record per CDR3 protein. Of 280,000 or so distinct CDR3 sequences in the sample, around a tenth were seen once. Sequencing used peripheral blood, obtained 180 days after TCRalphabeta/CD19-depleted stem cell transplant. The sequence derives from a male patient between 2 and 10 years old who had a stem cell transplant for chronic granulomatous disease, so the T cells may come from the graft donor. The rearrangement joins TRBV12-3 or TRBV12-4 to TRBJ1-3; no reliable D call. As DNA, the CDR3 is TGTGCCAGCAGCTCAAGGGTTTCTGGAAACACCATATATTTT. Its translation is CASSSRVSGNTIYF.